The clone carrying this T cell receptor beta chain occurred once. Antigen unknown. The germline gives CDR1 LNHDA, CDR2 SQIVND (reference sequence). CDR3 length equals 15 residues. V dropped 4 bases and J dropped 0 bases, with 7 bases sitting between them. This sample is part of a study of cytomegalovirus exposure and HLA in healthy donors. Study-level results: Reportedly, HLA-A and HLA-B alleles of most subjects were accurately predicted from TCR beta. Follow-up analysis seemed to connect common viral pathogens with several of the most significant clusters identified. A later analysis linked a missense DCLRE1C variant to TCR beta V- and J-gene trimming.

The PCR ran on 60 Vbeta and 13 Jbeta primers. This table comes from immunoSEQ multiplex PCR, and its TCRdb copy is limited to in-frame clones, with some not included. The sample lists about 240,000 clones, 70% to 90% occurring once. Sequencing was done on a sample of PBMCs. The rearrangement joins TRBV19 to TRBJ1-6; the D is unclear. The receptor comes from a girl aged 2 to 10 in good health and CMV-seronegative. The CDR3 DNA reads TGTGCCAGTAGTACACTGAGCTCCTATAATTCACCCCTCCACTTT. This codes for CASSTLSSYNSPLHF.